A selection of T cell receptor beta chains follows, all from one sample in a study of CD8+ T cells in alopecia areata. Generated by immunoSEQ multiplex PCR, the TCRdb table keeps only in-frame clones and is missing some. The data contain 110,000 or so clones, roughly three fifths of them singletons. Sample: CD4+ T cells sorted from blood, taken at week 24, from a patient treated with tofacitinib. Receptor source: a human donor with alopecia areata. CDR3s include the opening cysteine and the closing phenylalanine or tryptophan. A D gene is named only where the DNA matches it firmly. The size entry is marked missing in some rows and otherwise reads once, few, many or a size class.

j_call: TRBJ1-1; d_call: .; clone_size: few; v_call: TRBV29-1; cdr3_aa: CSVVTLGNTEAFF; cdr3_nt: TGCAGCGTTGTAACCCTCGGGAACACTGAAGCTTTCTTT
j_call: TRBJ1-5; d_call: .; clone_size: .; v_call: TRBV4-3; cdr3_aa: CASSLFHSNQPQHF; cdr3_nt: TGCGCCAGCAGCCTGTTTCATAGCAATCAGCCCCAGCATTTT
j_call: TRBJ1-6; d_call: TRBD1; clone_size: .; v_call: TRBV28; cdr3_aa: CASSSRTGISPLHF; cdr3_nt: TGTGCCAGCAGTTCGAGGACAGGGATTTCACCCCTCCACTTT
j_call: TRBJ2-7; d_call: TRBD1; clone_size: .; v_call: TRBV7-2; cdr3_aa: CASSSWTGMAGEQYF; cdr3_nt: TGTGCCAGCAGCTCCTGGACAGGGATGGCAGGCGAGCAGTACTTC
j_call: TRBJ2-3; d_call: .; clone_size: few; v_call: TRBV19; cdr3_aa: CASNPSPSSSVVTQYF; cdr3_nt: TGTGCCAGTAACCCTTCTCCCTCCTCTAGCGTAGTTACGCAGTATTTT
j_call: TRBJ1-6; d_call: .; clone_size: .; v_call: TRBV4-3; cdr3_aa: CASSRGAYNSPLHF; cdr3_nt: TGCGCCAGCAGCCGGGGGGCCTATAATTCACCCCTCCACTTT
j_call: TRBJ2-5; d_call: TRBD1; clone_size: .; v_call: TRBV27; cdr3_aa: CASRTGARRQETQYF; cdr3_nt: TGTGCCAGCAGGACAGGGGCCCGCCGCCAAGAGACCCAGTACTTC
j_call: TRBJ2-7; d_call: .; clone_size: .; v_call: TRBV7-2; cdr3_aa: CASSPRGVTRWEQYF; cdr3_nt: TGTGCCAGCAGCCCCCGCGGGGTCACCAGGTGGGAGCAGTACTTC
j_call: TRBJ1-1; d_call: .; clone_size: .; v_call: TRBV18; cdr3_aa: CASSPPNGGSEAFF; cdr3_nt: TGTGCCAGCTCACCACCGAATGGGGGTAGTGAAGCTTTCTTT
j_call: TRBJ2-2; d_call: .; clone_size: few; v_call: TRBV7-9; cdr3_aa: CASSLPQLPGELFF; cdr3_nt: TGTGCCAGCAGCTTACCCCAGCTCCCCGGGGAGCTGTTTTTT
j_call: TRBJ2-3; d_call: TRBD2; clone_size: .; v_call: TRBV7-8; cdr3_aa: CASSPTGLGRDTQYF; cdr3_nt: TGTGCCAGCAGCCCTACCGGACTAGGGAGAGATACGCAGTATTTT
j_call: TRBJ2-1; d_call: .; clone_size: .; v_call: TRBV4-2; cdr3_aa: CASSQDGYNEQFF; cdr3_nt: TGTGCCAGCAGCCAAGACGGGTACAATGAGCAGTTCTTC
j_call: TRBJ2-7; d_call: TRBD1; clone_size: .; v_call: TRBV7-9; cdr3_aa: CASSLVKSGQGPYEQYF; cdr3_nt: TGTGCCAGCAGCTTAGTAAAGTCGGGACAGGGCCCCTACGAGCAGTACTTC
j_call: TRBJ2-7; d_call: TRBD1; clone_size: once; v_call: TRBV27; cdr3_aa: CASSKDRGVGEQYF; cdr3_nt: TGTGCCAGCAGTAAGGACAGGGGCGTGGGCGAGCAGTACTTC
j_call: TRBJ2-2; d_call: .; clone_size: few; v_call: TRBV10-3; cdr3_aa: CAISEYRANTGELFF; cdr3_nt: TGTGCCATCAGTGAATACAGAGCGAACACCGGGGAGCTGTTTTTT
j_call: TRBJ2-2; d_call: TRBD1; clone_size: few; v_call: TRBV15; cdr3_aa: CATSRGAGGTSPGELFF; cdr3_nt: TGTGCCACCAGCAGAGGCGCAGGGGGCACAAGTCCCGGGGAGCTGTTTTTT
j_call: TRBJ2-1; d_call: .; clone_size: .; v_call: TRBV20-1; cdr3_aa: CSASDLGEQFF; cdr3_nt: TGCAGTGCTAGCGACTTAGGTGAGCAGTTCTTC
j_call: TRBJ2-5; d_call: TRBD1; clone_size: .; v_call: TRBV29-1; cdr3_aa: CSADRGKETQYF; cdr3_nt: TGCAGCGCCGACAGGGGAAAAGAGACCCAGTACTTC
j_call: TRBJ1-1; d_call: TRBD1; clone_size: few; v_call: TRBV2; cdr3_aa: CASSPARQGLAAFF; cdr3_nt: TGTGCCAGCAGCCCTGCCCGACAGGGGCTGGCGGCTTTCTTT
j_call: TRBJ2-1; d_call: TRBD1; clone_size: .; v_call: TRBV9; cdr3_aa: CASSVGDRGSNEQFF; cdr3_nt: TGTGCCAGCAGCGTAGGAGACAGGGGAAGCAATGAGCAGTTCTTC
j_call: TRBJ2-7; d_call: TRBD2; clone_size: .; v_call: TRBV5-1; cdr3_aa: CASSAMTRSGSEQYF; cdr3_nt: TGCGCCAGCAGCGCCATGACTAGGAGCGGGAGCGAGCAGTACTTC
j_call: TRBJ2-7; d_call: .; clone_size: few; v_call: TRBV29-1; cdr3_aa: CSVGGVDEQYF; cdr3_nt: TGCAGCGTGGGCGGGGTCGACGAGCAGTACTTC
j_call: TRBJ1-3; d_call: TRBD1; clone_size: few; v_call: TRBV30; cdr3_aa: CAWTSGGSGNTIYF; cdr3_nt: TGTGCCTGGACTTCAGGGGGTTCTGGAAACACCATATATTTT
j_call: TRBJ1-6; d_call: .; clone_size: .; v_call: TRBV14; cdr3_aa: CASSQSLASPRVVLHF; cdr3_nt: TGTGCCAGCAGCCAATCCCTCGCCTCCCCCCGAGTAGTCCTCCACTTT
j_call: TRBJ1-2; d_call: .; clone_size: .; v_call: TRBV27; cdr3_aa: CASSLSRENYGYTF; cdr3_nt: TGTGCCAGCAGTTTAAGCAGGGAGAACTATGGCTACACCTTC
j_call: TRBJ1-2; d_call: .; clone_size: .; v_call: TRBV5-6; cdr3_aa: CASSLVSYGYTF; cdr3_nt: TGTGCCAGCAGCTTGGTCAGCTATGGCTACACCTTC
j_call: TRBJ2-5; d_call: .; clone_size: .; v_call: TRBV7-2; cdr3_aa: CASSSPVQETQYF; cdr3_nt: TGTGCCAGCAGCTCCCCCGTGCAAGAGACCCAGTACTTC
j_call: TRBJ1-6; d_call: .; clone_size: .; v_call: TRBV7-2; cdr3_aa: CASSSTGTSPLHF; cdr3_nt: TGTGCCAGCAGCTCAACAGGGACTTCACCCCTCCACTTT
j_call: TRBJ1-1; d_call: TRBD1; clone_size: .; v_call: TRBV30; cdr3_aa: CAWSVSQGVTEAFF; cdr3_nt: TGTGCCTGGAGTGTATCGCAGGGGGTCACTGAAGCTTTCTTT
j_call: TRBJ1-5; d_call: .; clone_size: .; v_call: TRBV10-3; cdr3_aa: CAISEGTMGQPQHF; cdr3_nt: TGTGCCATCAGTGAGGGGACCATGGGTCAGCCCCAGCATTTT
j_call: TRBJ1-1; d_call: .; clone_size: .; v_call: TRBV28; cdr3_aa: CASSFTGRGTEAFF; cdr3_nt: TGTGCCAGCAGTTTCACGGGAAGGGGCACTGAAGCTTTCTTT
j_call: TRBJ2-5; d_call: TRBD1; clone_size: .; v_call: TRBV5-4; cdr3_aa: CASSLKGQPQETQYF; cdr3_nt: TGTGCCAGCAGCTTGAAGGGACAGCCTCAAGAGACCCAGTACTTC
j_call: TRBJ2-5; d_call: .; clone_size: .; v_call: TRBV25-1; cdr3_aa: CASTPLGGGTQYF; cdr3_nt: TGTGCCAGCACCCCCTTAGGGGGGGGGACCCAGTACTTC
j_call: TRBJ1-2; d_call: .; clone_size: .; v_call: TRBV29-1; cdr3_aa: CSVESGYGYGYTF; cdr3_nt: TGCAGCGTTGAATCGGGGTACGGCTATGGCTACACCTTC
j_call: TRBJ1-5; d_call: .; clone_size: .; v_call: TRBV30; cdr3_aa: CAWGGRGYQPQHF; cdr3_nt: TGTGCCTGGGGCGGGAGGGGTTACCAGCCCCAGCATTTT
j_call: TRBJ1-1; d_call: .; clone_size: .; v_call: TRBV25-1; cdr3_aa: CASSVAGREAFF; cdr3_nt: TGTGCCAGCAGTGTTGCGGGAAGGGAAGCTTTCTTT
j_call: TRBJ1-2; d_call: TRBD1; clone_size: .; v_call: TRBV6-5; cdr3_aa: CASSTTGGRYGYTF; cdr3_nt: TGTGCCAGCAGTACCACAGGGGGCAGATATGGCTACACCTTC
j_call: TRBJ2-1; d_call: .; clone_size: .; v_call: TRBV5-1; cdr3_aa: CASSLGPGADNEQFF; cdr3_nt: TGCGCCAGCAGCTTGGGCCCCGGGGCCGACAATGAGCAGTTCTTC
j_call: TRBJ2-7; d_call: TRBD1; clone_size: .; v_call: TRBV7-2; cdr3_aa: CASSVGQTSYEQYF; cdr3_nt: TGTGCCAGCAGCGTGGGACAGACCTCCTACGAGCAGTACTTC
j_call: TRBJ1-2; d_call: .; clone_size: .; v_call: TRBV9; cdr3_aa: CASSVEGQLYGYTF; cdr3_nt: TGTGCCAGCAGCGTAGAAGGACAACTCTATGGCTACACCTTC
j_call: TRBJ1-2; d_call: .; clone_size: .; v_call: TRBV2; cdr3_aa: CASGDNYGYTF; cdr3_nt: TGTGCCAGCGGGGATAACTATGGCTACACCTTC
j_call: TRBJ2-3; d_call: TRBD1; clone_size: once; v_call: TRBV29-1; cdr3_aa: CSVAHRGTDTQYF; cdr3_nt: TGCAGCGTTGCCCACAGGGGAACAGATACGCAGTATTTT
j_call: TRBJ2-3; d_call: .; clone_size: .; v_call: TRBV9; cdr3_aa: CASSVGYSAPDTQYF; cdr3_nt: TGTGCCAGCAGCGTTGGATATTCGGCGCCAGATACGCAGTATTTT
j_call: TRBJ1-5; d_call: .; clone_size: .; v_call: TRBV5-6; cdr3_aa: CASSLFELGNQPQHF; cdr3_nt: TGTGCCAGCAGCTTATTCGAACTGGGCAATCAGCCCCAGCATTTT
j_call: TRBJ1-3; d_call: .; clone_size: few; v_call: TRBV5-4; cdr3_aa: CASSHRRTAQSGNTIYF; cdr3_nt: TGTGCCAGCAGCCACAGGAGAACAGCCCAGTCTGGAAACACCATATATTTT
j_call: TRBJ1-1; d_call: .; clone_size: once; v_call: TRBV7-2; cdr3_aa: CASSLPGWAEAFF; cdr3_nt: TGTGCCAGCAGCTTACCAGGATGGGCTGAAGCTTTCTTT
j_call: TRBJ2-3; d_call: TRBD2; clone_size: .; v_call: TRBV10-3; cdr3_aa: CAISRTSGGAVATDTQYF; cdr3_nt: TGTGCCATCAGCAGGACTAGCGGGGGGGCCGTGGCGACAGATACGCAGTATTTT
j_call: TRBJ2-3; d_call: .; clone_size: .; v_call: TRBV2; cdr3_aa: CASRRGHTDTQYF; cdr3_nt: TGTGCCAGCAGGCGGGGACACACAGATACGCAGTATTTT
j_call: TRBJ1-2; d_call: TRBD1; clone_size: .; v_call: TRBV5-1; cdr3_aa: CASSPGTDANYGYTF; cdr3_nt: TGCGCCAGCAGCCCCGGGACAGACGCTAACTATGGCTACACCTTC
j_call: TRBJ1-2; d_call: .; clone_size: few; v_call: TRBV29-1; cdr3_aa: CSGDMGNYGYTF; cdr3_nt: TGCAGCGGGGACATGGGAAACTATGGCTACACCTTC
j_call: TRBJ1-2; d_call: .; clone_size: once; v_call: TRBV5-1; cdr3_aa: CASSLAGQGTGGYTF; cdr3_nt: TGCGCCAGCAGCTTGGCCGGTCAGGGGACCGGTGGCTACACCTTC
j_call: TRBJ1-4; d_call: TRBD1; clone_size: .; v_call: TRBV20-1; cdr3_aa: CSAGDSEKLFF; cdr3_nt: TGCAGTGCTGGGGACAGTGAAAAACTGTTTTTT
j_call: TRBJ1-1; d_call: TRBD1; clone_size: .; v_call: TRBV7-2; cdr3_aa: CASSPRQGVGTEAFF; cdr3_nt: TGTGCCAGCAGCCCTCGTCAGGGGGTCGGCACTGAAGCTTTCTTT
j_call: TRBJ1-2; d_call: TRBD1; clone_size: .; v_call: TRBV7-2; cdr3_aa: CASSPGDSGYGYTF; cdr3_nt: TGTGCCAGCAGCCCGGGGGACAGCGGGTATGGCTACACCTTC
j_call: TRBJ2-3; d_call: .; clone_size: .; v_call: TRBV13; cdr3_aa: CASSFGTSTDTQYF; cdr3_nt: TGTGCCAGCAGCTTCGGGACTTCCACAGATACGCAGTATTTT
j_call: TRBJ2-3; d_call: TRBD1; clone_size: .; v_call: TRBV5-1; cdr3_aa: CASSMGQAATDTQYF; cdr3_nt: TGCGCCAGCAGTATGGGACAGGCCGCCACAGATACGCAGTATTTT